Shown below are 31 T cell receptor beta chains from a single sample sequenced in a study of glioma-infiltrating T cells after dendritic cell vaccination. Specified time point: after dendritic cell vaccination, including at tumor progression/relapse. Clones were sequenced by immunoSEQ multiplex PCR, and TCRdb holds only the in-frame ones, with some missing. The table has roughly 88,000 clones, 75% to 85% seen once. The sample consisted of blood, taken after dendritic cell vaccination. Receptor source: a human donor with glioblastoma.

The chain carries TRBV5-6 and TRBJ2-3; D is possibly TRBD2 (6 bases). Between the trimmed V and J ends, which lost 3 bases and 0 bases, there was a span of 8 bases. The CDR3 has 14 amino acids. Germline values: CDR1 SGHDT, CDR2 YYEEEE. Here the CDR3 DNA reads TGTGCCAGCAGCTCTCTAGCGAGCACAGATACGCAGTATTTT. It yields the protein CASSSLASTDTQYF.

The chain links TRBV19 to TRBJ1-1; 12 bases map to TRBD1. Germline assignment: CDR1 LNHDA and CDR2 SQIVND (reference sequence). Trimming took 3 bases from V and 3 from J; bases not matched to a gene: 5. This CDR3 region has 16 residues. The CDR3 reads CASSIRDRGRHTEAFF. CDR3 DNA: TGTGCCAGTAGTATCCGGGACAGGGGGCGGCACACTGAAGCTTTCTTT.

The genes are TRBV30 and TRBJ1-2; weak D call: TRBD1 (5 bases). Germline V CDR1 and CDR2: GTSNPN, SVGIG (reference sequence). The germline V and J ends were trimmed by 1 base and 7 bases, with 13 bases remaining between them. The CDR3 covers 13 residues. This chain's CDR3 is CAWSAGGGAGYTF. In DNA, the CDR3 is TGTGCCTGGAGTGCGGGCGGGGGAGCTGGCTACACCTTC.

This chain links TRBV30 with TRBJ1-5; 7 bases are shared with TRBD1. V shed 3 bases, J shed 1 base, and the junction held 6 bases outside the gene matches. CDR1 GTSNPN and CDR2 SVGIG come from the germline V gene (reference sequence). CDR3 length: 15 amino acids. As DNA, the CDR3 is TGTGCCTGGAGCGCCATGACAGGGAGCAATCAGCCCCAGCATTTT. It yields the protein CAWSAMTGSNQPQHF.

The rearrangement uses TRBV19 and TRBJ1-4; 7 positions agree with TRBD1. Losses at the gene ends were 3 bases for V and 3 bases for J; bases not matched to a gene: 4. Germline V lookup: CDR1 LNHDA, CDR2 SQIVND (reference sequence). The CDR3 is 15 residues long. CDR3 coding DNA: TGTGCCAGTAGTATTCGTCAGGGGGCTAATGAAAAACTGTTTTTT. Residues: CASSIRQGANEKLFF.

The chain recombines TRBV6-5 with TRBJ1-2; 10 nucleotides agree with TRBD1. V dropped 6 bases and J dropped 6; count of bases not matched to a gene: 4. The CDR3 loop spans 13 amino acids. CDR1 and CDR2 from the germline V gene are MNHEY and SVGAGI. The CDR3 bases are TGTGCCAGCAGCAGACAGGGGGCAGATGGCTACACCTTC. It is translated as CASSRQGADGYTF.

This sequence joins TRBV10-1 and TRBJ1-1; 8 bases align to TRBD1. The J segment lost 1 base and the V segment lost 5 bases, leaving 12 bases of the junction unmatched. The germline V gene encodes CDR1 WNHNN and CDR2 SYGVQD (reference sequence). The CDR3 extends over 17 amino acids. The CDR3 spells CASSPRQGKSGNTEAFF. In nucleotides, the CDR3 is TGCGCCAGCAGTCCCCGACAGGGGAAGTCGGGGAACACTGAAGCTTTCTTT.

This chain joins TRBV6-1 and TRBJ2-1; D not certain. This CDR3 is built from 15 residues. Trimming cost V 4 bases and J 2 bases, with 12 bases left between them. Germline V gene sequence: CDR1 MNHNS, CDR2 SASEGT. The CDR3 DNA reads TGTGCCAGCAGTGTTGACACGTCAACCTACAATGAGCAGTTCTTC. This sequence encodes CASSVDTSTYNEQFF.

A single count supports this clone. CDR3 coding DNA: TGTGCCAGCAGGCTAGCGGGGAGCACAGATACGCAGTATTTT. Translation: CASRLAGSTDTQYF. The V gene is TRBV25-1, the J gene TRBJ2-3; 9 bases are shared with TRBD2. CDR1 is MGHDK, CDR2 SYGVNS, per germline. Trimming cost V 6 bases and J 0 bases; bases outside gene matches: 1. The CDR3 is 14 amino acids.

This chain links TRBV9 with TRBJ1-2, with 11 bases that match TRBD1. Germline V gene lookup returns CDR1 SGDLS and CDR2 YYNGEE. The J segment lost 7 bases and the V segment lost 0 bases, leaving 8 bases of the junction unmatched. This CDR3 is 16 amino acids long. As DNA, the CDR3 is TGTGCCAGCAGCGTAGGGCTCGGACAGGGGGCGGGTGGCTACACCTTC. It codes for CASSVGLGQGAGGYTF.

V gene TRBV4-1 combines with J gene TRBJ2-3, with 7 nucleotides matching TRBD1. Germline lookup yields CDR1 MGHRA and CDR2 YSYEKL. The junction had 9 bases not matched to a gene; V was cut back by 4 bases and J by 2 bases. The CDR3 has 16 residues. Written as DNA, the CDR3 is TGCGCCAGCAGCCTTCTAGGGACAGCAGTCACAGATACGCAGTATTTT. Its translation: CASSLLGTAVTDTQYF.

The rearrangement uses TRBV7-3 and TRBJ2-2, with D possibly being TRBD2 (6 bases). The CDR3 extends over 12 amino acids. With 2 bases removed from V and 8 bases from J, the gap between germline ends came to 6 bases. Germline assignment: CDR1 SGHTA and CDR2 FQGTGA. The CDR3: CASSLREGELFF. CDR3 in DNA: TGTGCCAGCAGCTTACGGGAGGGGGAGCTGTTTTTT.

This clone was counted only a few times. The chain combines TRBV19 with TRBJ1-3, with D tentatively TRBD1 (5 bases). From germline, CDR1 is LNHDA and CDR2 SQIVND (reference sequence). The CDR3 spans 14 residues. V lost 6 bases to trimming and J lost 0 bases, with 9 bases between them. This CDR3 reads CASSVQVSGNTIYF. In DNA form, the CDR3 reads TGTGCCAGTAGCGTACAGGTCTCTGGAAACACCATATATTTT.

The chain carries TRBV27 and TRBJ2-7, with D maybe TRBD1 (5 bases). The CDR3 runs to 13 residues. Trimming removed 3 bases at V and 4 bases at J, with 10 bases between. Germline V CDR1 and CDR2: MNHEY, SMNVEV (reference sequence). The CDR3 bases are TGTGCCAGCAGTTTGGGGCTGTGGTACGAGCAGTACTTC. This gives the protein CASSLGLWYEQYF.

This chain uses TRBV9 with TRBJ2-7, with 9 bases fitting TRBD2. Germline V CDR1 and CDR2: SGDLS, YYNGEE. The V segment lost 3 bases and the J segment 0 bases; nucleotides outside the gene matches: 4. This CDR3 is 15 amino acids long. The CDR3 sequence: CASSASGGISYEQYF. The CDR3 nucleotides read TGTGCCAGCAGCGCCAGCGGGGGGATCTCCTACGAGCAGTACTTC.

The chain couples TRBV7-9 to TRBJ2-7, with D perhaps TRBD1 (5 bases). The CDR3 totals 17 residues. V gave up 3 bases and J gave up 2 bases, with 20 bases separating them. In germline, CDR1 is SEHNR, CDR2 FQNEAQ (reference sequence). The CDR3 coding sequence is TGTGCCAGCAGCTTTTCTAGTGGATTAGGGGCAACCTACGAGCAGTACTTC. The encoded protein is CASSFSSGLGATYEQYF.

Here the CDR3 reads CASVAGLNTEAFF. The CDR3 DNA reads TGTGCCAGCGTGGCAGGGCTGAACACTGAAGCTTTCTTT. The chain combines TRBV6-1 with TRBJ1-1; D is possibly TRBD1 (5 bases). Trimming shortened V by 8 bases and J by 0 bases, and 10 bases separated the two germline ends. Germline V gene data show CDR1 as MNHNS and CDR2 as SASEGT. The CDR3 loop spans 13 amino acids.

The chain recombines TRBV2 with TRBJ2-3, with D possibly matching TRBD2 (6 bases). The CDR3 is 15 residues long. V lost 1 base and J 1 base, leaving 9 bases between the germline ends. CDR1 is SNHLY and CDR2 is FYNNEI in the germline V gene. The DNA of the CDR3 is TGTGCCAGCAGTGAAGGTAGCGGTGGCACAGATACGCAGTATTTT. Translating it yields CASSEGSGGTDTQYF.

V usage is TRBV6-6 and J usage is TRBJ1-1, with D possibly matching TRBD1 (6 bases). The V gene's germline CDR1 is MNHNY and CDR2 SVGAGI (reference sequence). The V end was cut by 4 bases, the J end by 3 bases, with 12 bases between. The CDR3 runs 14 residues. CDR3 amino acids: CASSWGTGYTEAFF. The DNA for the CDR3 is TGTGCCAGCAGTTGGGGAACAGGGTACACTGAAGCTTTCTTT.

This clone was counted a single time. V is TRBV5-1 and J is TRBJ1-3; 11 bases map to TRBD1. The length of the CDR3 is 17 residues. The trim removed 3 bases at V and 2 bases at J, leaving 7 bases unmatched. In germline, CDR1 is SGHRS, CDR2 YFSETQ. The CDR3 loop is CASSWGQGDVAGNTIYF. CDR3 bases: TGCGCCAGCAGCTGGGGACAGGGGGACGTCGCTGGAAACACCATATATTTT.

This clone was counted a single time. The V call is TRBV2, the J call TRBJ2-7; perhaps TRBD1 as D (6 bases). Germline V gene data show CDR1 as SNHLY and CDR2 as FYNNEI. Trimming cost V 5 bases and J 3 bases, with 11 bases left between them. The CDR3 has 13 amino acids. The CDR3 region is CASSRQENYEQYV. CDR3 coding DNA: TGTGCCAGCAGTCGACAGGAGAACTACGAGCAGTACGTC.

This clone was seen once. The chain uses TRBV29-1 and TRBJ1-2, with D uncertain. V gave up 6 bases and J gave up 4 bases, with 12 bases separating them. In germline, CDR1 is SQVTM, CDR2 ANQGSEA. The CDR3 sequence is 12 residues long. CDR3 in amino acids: CSVAAVGYGYTF. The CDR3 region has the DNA TGCAGCGTGGCGGCGGTGGGCTATGGCTACACCTTC.

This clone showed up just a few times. The chain's CDR3 is CASSPIGQGDGYTF. The CDR3 DNA reads as TGTGCCAGCTCACCCATTGGACAGGGTGACGGCTACACCTTC. The chain couples TRBV18 to TRBJ1-2; TRBD1 agrees at 8 bases. V gave up 3 bases and J gave up 8 bases; unmatched junction bases: 8. This CDR3 spans 14 amino acids. Germline V gene sequence: CDR1 KGHSH, CDR2 LQKENI. Filled out from reference TRBV18 and TRBJ1-2, the complete variable domain reads NAGVMQNPRHLVRRRGQEARLRCSPMKGHSHVYWYRQLPEEGLKFMVYLQKENIIDESGMPKERFSAEFPKEGPSILRIQQVVRGDSAAYFCASSPIGQGDGYTFGSGTRLTVV.

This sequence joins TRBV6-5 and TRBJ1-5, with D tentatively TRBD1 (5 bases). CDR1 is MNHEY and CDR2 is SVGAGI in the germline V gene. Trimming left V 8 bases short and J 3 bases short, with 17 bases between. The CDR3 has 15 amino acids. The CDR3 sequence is CASLFRVGANQPQHF. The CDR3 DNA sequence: TGTGCCAGCCTATTTCGGGTTGGGGCCAATCAGCCCCAGCATTTT.

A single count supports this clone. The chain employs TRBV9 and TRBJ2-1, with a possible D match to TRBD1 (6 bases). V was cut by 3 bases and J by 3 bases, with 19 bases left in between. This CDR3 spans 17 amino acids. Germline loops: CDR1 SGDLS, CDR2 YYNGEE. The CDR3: CASSAYVRQAYYNEQFF. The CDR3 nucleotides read TGTGCCAGCAGCGCATATGTCCGACAGGCCTACTACAATGAGCAGTTCTTC.

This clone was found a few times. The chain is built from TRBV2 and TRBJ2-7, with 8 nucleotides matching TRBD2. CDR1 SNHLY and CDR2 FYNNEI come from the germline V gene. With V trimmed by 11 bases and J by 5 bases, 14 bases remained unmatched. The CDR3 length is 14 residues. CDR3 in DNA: TGTGCCCTAGCGGGCATCGGAGCGGGGGACGAGCAGTACGTC. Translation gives CALAGIGAGDEQYV.

The CDR3 nucleotides are TGTGCCAGTACCCCCGGGACTAGCGGGAGAAGTGAGCAGTACGTC. Its protein is CASTPGTSGRSEQYV. The V call is TRBV19, the J call TRBJ2-7; 14 positions agree with TRBD2. Germline lookup yields CDR1 LNHDA and CDR2 SQIVND (reference sequence). The CDR3 totals 15 residues. The V segment lost 7 bases and the J segment 7 bases; nucleotides outside the gene matches: 9.

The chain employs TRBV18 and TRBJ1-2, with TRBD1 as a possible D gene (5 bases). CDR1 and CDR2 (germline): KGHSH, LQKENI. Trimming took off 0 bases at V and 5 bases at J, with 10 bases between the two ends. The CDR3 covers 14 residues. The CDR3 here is CASSPPSSGYGYTF. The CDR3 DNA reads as TGTGCCAGCTCACCACCGAGTTCAGGGTATGGCTACACCTTC.

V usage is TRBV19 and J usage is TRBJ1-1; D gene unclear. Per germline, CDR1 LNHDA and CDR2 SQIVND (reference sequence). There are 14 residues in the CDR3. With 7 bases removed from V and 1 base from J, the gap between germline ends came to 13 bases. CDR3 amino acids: CASKVRLPNTEAFF. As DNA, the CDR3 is TGTGCCAGTAAGGTCAGACTACCGAACACTGAAGCTTTCTTT.

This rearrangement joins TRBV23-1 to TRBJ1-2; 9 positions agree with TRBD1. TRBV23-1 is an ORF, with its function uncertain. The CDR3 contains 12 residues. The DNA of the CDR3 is TGCGTCCGGGACAGGGAGAGGTATGGCTACACCTTC. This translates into CVRDRERYGYTF.

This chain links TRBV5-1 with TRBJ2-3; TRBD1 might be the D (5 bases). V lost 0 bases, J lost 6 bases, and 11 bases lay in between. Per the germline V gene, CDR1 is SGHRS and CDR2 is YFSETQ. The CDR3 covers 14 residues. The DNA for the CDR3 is TGCGCCAGCAGCTTGGTGCTGGGGCTGGATACGCAGTATTTT. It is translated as CASSLVLGLDTQYF.